This T cell receptor (beta chain) originates from a study of vaccination effects on CD4 cells after COVID-19. This table comes from immunoSEQ multiplex PCR, and its TCRdb copy is limited to in-frame clones, with some not included. Here the sample spans 35,000 to 45,000 clones, around 73% being singletons. With respect to this clone: Its target is not known.

Sequencing followed a ViraFEST assay step that expanded antigen-specific CD4+ T cells with viral peptide pools. Having been cultured for around ten days, the cells underwent CD4+ T cell isolation. SARS-CoV-2 infected the person between March and December 2020, as confirmed by PCR. Fresh IL-2-containing medium replaced half the medium on days 3 and 7. This CDR3 comprises 13 residues. Trimming took off 0 bases at V and 1 base at J, with 4 bases between the two ends. CDR1 is SGDLS, CDR2 YYNGEE, per germline. The chain links TRBV9 to TRBJ1-1; D gene uncertain. The TCR originated in a human donor who had a prior SARS-CoV-2 infection. This specimen was CD4+ T cells from PBMCs cultured with HCoV-NL63 spike peptides, taken before COVID-19 vaccination. CDR3 DNA: TGTGCCAGCAGCGTAGCGCAGAACACTGAAGCTTTCTTT. Translated, it gives CASSVAQNTEAFF.